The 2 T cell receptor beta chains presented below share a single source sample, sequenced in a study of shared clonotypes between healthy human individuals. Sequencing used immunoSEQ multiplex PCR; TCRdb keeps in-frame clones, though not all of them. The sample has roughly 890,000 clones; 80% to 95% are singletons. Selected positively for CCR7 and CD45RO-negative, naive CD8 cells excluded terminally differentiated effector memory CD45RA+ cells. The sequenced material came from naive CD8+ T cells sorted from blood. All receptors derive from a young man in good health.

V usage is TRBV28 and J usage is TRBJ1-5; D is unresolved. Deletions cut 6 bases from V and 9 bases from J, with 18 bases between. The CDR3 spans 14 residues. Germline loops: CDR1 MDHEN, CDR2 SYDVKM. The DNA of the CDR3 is TGTGCCAGCAGGGGTTGGATCCTCCAAGGGCCCCAGCATTTT. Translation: CASRGWILQGPQHF.

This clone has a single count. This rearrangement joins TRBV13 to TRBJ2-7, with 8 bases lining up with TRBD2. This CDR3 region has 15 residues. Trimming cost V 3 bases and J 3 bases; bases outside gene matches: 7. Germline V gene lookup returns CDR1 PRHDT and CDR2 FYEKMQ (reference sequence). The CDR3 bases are TGTGCCAGCAGCTTTTTCGGAGCGGGAGACTACGAGCAGTACTTC. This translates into CASSFFGAGDYEQYF.